This T cell receptor beta chain appears in the sequencing data of a study of early T cells in non-severe SARS-CoV-2 infection. In the study overall: Sequenced bulk RNA came from whole blood that was unsorted, and chains were unpaired.

Study-wide results and limits: Matching results from VDJdb favored anti-spike CD8 responses, leaving private and CD4 specificities undetected.

This clonotype has at least ten counts. The antigen remains unidentified. Individual cDNA molecules each received unique molecular identifiers attached to them. TCRdb re-derived calls from the 5' RACE reads in MiXCR, one entry per CDR3 protein. The sample carries tens of thousands of distinct CDR3 sequences, around 8% recorded once. V lost 6 bases and J 2 bases, leaving 11 bases between the germline ends. The CDR3 is made up of 14 amino acids. The germline V gene encodes CDR1 SEHNR and CDR2 FQNEAQ (reference sequence). Sequencing used whole blood, obtained at baseline. The V gene is TRBV7-9, the J gene TRBJ2-1; D could derive from TRBD1 or TRBD2 (5 bases each). This receptor was taken from an adult who was a healthcare worker with PCR-confirmed SARS-CoV-2 infection or an uninfected control (not recorded which). The CDR3, as DNA: TGTGCCAGCAGTTCCGAGGGACCCTACAATGAGCAGTTCTTC. Residues: CASSSEGPYNEQFF. Full variable domain (missing parts from reference TRBV7-9 and TRBJ2-1): DTGVSQNPRHKITKRGQNVTFRCDPISEHNRLYWYRQTLGQGPEFLTYFQNEAQLEKSRLLSDRFSAERPKGSFSTLEIQRTEQGDSAMYLCASSSEGPYNEQFFGPGTRLTVL.